The subject of this entry is one TCR beta chain. Its target is not known. These data originate in a study of beta chain features in type 1 diabetes. Whole-study results and caveats: Patients with Type 1 diabetes showed moderately but significantly shorter TCRB CDR3s in all four CD4+ subsets.

Only one heparinised blood draw was taken per donor, and its volume averaged approximately 0.11 L. With 1 base removed from V and 6 bases from J, the gap between germline ends came to 11 bases. The CDR3 contains 14 residues. Germline V gene data show CDR1 as LNHDA and CDR2 as SQIVND (reference sequence). The isolated RNA, all of it, was reverse transcribed, so expressed TCRB transcripts were what got sequenced. Measured with immunoSEQ multiplex PCR; TCRdb has only the in-frame clones, and not every one. The sample lists about 160,000 clones; approximately 7.9% were seen once. The origin of this receptor is a man between 18 and 29 years old with type 1 diabetes. Source material: central memory CD4+ T cells from blood. The chain uses TRBV19 and TRBJ2-3; D is unclear. The CDR3 loop reads CASSIVAHLDTQYF. The CDR3 bases are TGTGCCAGTAGTATAGTGGCCCACCTGGATACGCAGTATTTT.